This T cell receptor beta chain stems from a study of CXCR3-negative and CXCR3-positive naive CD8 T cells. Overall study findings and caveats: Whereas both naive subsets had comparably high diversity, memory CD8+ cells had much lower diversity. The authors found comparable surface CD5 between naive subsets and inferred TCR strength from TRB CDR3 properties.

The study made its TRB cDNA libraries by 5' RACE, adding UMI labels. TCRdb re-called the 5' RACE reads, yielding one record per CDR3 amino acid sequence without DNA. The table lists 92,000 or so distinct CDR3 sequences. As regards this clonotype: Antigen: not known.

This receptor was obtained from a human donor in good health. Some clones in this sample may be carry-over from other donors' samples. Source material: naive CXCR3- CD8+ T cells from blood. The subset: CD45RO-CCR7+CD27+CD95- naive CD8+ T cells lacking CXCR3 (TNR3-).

CDR3 protein: CASSPVPGQGLGTDTQYF. The rearrangement uses TRBV27 and TRBJ2-3; TCRdb calls TRBD1, which cannot be checked without DNA. The CDR3 runs 18 residues. CDR1 is MNHEY and CDR2 is SMNVEV in the germline V gene (reference sequence).